This TCR beta chain is drawn from a study of CD8 T cells in ankylosing spondylitis. Study-wide findings and caveats: Reportedly, matched ankylosing spondylitis synovial fluid was significantly enriched for disease-linked clones. Clones linked to disease, bearing a CD8+ phenotype, were relatively rare in peripheral blood. Blood from ankylosing spondylitis patients appeared to carry a characteristic roughly 8-variant TCR beta motif.

From germline, CDR1 is SGHDT and CDR2 YYEEEE. The CDR3 covers 16 residues. The V gene lost 4 bases and the J gene lost 3 bases, with 17 bases spanning the gap. From the 5' RACE reads, TCRdb called clonotypes with MiXCR, one entry per CDR3 protein. Altogether 130,000 or so distinct CDR3 sequences are present, 9.5% to 12% being singletons, with the ten largest covering approximately 4%. Many counts were recorded for this clonotype. Its antigen is as yet unknown. What was sequenced was blood, either unsorted or a sorted T cell fraction (not recorded which). The receptor was derived from a female donor with ankylosing spondylitis or in good health (not recorded which). The chain couples TRBV5-6 to TRBJ2-1; D is perhaps TRBD2 (6 bases). The DNA of the CDR3 is TGTGCCAGCAGCCCCCTTCGCGGGGCCAACTACAATGAGCAGTTCTTC. Translated, it gives CASSPLRGANYNEQFF.